This T cell receptor beta chain stems from a study of T cell responses to AZD1222 COVID-19 vaccine. The protocol was immunoSEQ multiplex PCR, while the TCRdb copy is restricted to in-frame clones and leaves out a portion. Among approximately 110,000 clones, 88% were seen once, and the ten largest hold roughly 4.4%. Findings and limits, study-wide: There were mostly white British donors and more females than males, and clonal diversity was possibly underestimated. Unmutated variant regions are reportedly targeted by nearly half of spike-specific TCRs.

Comment on this clone: Its antigen is not known.

Losses at the gene ends were 2 bases for V and 11 bases for J; bases not matched to a gene: 1. The CDR3 is 12 residues long. Germline lookup yields CDR1 MNHEY and CDR2 SVGAGI. The source material was peripheral blood, sampled on day 0 of AZD1222 vaccination. The receptor's source is an adult in good health. The V call is TRBV6-5, the J call TRBJ2-1, with 9 bases identical to TRBD1. In nucleotides, the CDR3 is TGTGCCAGCAGTTACGGACAGGGGCAGCAGTTCTTC. It yields the protein CASSYGQGQQFF.